The 8 T cell receptor beta chains below all came from one sample that was sequenced in a study of T cells after somatic rescue of genetic block. The protocol was immunoSEQ multiplex PCR, while the TCRdb copy is restricted to in-frame clones and leaves out a portion. The data hold roughly 92,000 clones, with approximately 90% observed a single time. Specimen: peripheral blood mononuclear cells (PBMCs). All receptors come from a woman aged 18-29 years.

This chain's CDR3 is CASSIHGLAGVGPGELFF. CDR3 bases: TGTGCCAGCAGCATCCACGGACTAGCGGGAGTAGGACCCGGGGAGCTGTTTTTT. The V gene is TRBV7-8, the J gene TRBJ2-2, with 13 bases that match TRBD2. The germline CDR1 and CDR2 sequences are SGHVS and FQNEAQ. The CDR3 runs to 18 residues. V lost 5 bases to trimming and J lost 6 bases; unmatched junction nucleotides: 12.

J is TRBJ1-5 and V is TRBV19; 11 bases align to TRBD1. The CDR3 loop spans 17 amino acids. The junction had 6 bases not matched to a gene; V was cut back by 5 bases and J by 0 bases. From germline, CDR1 is LNHDA and CDR2 SQIVND (reference sequence). CDR3 sequence: CASSVGQGANSNQPQHF. CDR3 nucleotides: TGTGCCAGTAGTGTAGGACAGGGGGCGAATAGCAATCAGCCCCAGCATTTT.

This clone appeared once. This chain joins TRBV30 and TRBJ1-5, with D perhaps matching TRBD1 (5 bases). The germline V gene has CDR1 GTSNPN and CDR2 SVGIG (reference sequence). CDR3 length: 14 residues. V gave up 0 bases and J gave up 7 bases, with 13 bases separating them. The CDR3: CAWSVARGRQPQHF. The CDR3 DNA follows: TGTGCCTGGAGTGTCGCCCGGGGGAGACAGCCCCAGCATTTT.

The chain couples TRBV15 to TRBJ2-1; TRBD1 matches 8 bases. Germline values: CDR1 LNHNV, CDR2 YYDKDF (reference sequence). This CDR3 is built from 12 residues. The J segment lost 7 bases and the V segment lost 8 bases, leaving 4 bases of the junction unmatched. The CDR3 here is CATGQGRNEQFF. The CDR3 DNA is TGTGCCACCGGACAGGGCAGAAATGAGCAGTTCTTC.

This clone was seen only once. The rearrangement uses TRBV25-1 and TRBJ1-2; tentatively, D is TRBD1 (5 bases). The CDR3 consists of 13 residues. Between the trimmed V and J ends, which lost 6 bases and 3 bases, there was a span of 11 bases. CDR1 is MGHDK and CDR2 is SYGVNS in the germline V gene. CDR3 loop: CASSPGAHYGYTF. The CDR3 coding sequence is TGTGCCAGCAGCCCCGGGGCCCACTATGGCTACACCTTC.

This chain links TRBV7-8 with TRBJ2-7, with a tentative D call TRBD1 (5 bases). The CDR3 loop spans 15 amino acids. The ends were cut back, 4 bases at V and 1 base at J, with 14 bases in the middle. Germline lookup yields CDR1 SGHVS and CDR2 FQNEAQ. CDR3 DNA sequence: TGTGCCAGCAGCTCCCTGGACATTATATCCTACGAGCAGTACTTC. The encoded protein is CASSSLDIISYEQYF.

V gene TRBV15 combines with J gene TRBJ2-5; D unresolved. The CDR3 is 14 residues long. Germline assignment: CDR1 LNHNV and CDR2 YYDKDF (reference sequence). V lost 7 bases, J lost 5 bases, and 17 bases lay in between. The CDR3 sequence: CATTRTLSSETQYF. CDR3 sequence (DNA): TGTGCCACCACTAGAACCTTGTCGTCTGAGACCCAGTACTTC.

This chain connects TRBV5-1 to TRBJ2-7; D is tentatively TRBD1 or TRBD2 (5 bases each). Germline V lookup: CDR1 SGHRS, CDR2 YFSETQ. The V end lost 3 bases, the J end lost 4 bases, and 17 bases lay between the germline ends. The length of the CDR3 is 15 residues. This CDR3 reads CASSSTPGRPYEQYF. CDR3 DNA: TGCGCCAGCAGCTCGACCCCGGGACGGCCGTACGAGCAGTACTTC.